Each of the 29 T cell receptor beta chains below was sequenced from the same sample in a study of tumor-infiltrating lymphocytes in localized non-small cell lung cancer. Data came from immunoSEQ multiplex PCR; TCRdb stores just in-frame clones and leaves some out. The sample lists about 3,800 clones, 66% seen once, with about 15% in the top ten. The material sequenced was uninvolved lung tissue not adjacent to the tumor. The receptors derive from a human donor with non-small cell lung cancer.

In DNA form, the CDR3 reads TGTGCCAGCAACTCTCAACCGGCTTTCTTT. Its translation: CASNSQPAFF. The chain joins TRBV7-9 to TRBJ1-1; D gene unclear. The V gene's germline CDR1 is SEHNR and CDR2 FQNEAQ (reference sequence). The CDR3 loop spans 10 amino acids. V lost 7 bases and J lost 11, with 11 bases in between.

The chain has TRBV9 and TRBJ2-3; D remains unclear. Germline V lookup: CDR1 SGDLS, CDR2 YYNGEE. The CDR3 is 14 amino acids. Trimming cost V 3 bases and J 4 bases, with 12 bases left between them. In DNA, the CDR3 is TGTGCCAGCAGCGCGGAAAGGAATTCAGATACGCAGTATTTT. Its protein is CASSAERNSDTQYF.

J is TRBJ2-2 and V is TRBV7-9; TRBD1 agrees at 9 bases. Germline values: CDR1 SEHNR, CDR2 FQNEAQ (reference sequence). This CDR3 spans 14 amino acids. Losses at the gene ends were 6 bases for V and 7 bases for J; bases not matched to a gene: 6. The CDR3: CASRIQGASGELFF. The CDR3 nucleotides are TGTGCCAGCAGGATACAGGGGGCCAGCGGGGAGCTGTTTTTT.

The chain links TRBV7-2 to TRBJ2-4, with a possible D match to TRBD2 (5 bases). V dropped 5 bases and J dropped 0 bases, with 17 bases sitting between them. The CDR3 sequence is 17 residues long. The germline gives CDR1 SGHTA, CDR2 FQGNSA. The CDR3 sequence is CASSPYAGEIAKNIQYF. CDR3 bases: TGTGCCAGCAGCCCATACGCCGGGGAAATAGCCAAAAACATTCAGTACTTC.

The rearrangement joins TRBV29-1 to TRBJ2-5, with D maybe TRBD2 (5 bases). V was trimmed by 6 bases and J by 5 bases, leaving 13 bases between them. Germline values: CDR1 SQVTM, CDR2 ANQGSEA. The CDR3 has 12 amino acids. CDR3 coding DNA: TGCAGCGTCCTAACGAGCGGCGAGACCCAGTACTTC. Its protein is CSVLTSGETQYF.

Here the CDR3 reads CASSLAQYNEQFF. In nucleotides, the CDR3 is TGTGCCAGCAGCTTAGCCCAGTACAATGAGCAGTTCTTC. J is TRBJ2-1 and V is TRBV11-2, with D unresolved. Germline CDR1 is SGHAT and CDR2 is FQNNGV. CDR3 length equals 13 residues. The germline V and J ends were trimmed by 1 base and 4 bases, with 5 bases remaining between them.

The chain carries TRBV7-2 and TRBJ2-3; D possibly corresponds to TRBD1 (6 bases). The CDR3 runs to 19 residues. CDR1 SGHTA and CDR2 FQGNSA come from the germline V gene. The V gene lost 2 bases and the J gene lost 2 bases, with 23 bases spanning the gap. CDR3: CASSLYHGTLNPFTDTQYF. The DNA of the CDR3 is TGTGCCAGCAGCTTATATCATGGGACACTCAACCCCTTCACAGATACGCAGTATTTT. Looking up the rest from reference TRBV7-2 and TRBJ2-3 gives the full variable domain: GAGVSQSPSNKVTEKGKDVELRCDPISGHTALYWYRQSLGQGLEFLIYFQGNSAPDKSGLPSDRFSAERTGGSVSTLTIQRTQQEDSAVYLCASSLYHGTLNPFTDTQYFGPGTRLTVL.

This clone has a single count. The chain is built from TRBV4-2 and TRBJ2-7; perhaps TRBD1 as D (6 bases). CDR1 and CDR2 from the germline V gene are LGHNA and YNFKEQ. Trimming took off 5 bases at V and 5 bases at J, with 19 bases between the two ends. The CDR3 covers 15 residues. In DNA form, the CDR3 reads TGTGCCAGCAGCTCAAGTGGCTGGGGGCGCAACGAGCAGTACTTC. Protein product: CASSSSGWGRNEQYF.

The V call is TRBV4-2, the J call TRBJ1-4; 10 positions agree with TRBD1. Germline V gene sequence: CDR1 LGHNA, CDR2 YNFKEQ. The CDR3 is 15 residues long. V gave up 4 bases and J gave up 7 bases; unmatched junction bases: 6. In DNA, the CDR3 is TGTGCCAGCAGCCTCGAAGGACAGGGGGGTGAAAAACTGTTTTTT. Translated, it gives CASSLEGQGGEKLFF.

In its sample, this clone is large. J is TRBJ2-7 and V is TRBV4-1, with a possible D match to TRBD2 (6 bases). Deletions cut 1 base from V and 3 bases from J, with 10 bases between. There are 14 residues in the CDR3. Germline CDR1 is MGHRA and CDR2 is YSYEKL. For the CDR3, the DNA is TGCGCCAGCAGCCAAGCGTGGCGGGGCTACGAGCAGTACTTC. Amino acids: CASSQAWRGYEQYF.

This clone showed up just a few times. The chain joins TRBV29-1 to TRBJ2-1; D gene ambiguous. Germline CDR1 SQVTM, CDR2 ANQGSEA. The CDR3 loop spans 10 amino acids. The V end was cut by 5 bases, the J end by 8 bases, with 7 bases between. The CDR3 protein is CSVYAYEQFF. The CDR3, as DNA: TGCAGCGTTTACGCGTATGAGCAGTTCTTC.

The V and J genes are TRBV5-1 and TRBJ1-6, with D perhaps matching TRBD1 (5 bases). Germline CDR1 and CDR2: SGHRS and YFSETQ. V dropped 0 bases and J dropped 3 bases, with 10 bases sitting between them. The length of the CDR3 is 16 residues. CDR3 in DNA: TGCGCCAGCAGCTTGGGCGATACAGGCTATAATTCACCCCTCCACTTT. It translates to CASSLGDTGYNSPLHF.

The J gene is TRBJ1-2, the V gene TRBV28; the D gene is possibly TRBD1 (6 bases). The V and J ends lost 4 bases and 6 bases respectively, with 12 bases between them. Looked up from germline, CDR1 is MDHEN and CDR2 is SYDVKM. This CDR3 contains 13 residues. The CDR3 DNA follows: TGTGCCAGCAGTTCCCGGGACACAAATGGCTACACCTTC. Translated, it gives CASSSRDTNGYTF.

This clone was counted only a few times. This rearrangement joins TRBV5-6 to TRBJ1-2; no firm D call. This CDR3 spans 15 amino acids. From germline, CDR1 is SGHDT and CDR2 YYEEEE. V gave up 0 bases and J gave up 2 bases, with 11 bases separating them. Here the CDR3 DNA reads TGTGCCAGCAGCTTGGTTGGACGGCTGAACTATGGCTACACCTTC. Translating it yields CASSLVGRLNYGYTF.

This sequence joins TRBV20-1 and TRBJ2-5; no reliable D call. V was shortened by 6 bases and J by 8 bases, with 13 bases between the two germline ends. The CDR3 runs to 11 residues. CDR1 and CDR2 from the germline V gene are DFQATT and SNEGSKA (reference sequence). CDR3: CSATFEATQYF. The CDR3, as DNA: TGCAGTGCCACCTTCGAGGCCACCCAGTACTTC.

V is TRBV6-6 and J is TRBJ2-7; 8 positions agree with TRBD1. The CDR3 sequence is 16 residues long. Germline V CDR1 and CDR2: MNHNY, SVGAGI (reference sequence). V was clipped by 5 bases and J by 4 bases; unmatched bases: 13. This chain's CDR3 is CASSPNTGGIVYEQYF. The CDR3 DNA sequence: TGTGCCAGCAGTCCAAACACAGGGGGTATCGTTTACGAGCAGTACTTC.

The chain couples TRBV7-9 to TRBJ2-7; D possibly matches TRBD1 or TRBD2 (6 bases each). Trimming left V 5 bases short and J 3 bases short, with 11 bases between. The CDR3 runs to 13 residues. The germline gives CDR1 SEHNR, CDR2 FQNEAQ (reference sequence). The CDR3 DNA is TGTGCCAGCAGCGTAGGAGGGGGCTACGAGCAGTACTTC. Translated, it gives CASSVGGGYEQYF.

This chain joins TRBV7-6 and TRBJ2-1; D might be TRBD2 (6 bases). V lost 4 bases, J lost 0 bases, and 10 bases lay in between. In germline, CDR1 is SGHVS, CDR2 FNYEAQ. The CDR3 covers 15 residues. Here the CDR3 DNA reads TGTGCCAGCAGCTGGGGGGTGCCCTCCTACAATGAGCAGTTCTTC. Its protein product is CASSWGVPSYNEQFF.

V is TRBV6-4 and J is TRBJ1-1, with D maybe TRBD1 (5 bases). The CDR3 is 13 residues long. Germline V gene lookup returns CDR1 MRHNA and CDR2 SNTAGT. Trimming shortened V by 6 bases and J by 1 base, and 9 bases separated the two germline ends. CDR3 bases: TGTGCCAGCAGGGCAGACAGGAACACTGAAGCTTTCTTT. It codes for CASRADRNTEAFF.

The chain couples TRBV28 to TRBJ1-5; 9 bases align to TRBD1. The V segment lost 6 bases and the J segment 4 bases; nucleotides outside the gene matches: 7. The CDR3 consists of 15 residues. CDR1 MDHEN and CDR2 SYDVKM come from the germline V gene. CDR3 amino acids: CASSDGTGWNQPQHF. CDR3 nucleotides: TGTGCCAGCAGCGACGGGACAGGGTGGAATCAGCCCCAGCATTTT.

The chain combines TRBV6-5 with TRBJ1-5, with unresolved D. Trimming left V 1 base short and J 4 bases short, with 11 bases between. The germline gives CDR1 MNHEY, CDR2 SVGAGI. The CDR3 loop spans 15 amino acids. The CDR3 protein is CASSYLGGSNQPQHF. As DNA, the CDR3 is TGTGCCAGCAGTTACTTGGGCGGCAGTAATCAGCCCCAGCATTTT.

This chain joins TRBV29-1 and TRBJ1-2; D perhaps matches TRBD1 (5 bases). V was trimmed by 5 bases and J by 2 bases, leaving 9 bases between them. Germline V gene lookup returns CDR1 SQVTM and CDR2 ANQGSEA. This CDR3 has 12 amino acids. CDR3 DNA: TGCAGCGTTTCGCGGGGGAACTATGGCTACACCTTC. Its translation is CSVSRGNYGYTF.

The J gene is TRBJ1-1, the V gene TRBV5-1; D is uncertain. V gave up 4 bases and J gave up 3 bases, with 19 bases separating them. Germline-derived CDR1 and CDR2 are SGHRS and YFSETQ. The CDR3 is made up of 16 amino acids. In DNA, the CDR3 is TGCGCCAGCAGCCAAGGAGACCCACGGACTGACACTGAAGCTTTCTTT. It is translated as CASSQGDPRTDTEAFF.

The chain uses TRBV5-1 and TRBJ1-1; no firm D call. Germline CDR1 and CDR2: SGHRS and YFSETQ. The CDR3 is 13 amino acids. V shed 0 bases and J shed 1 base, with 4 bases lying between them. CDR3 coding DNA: TGCGCCAGCAGCTTGGAAACGAACACTGAAGCTTTCTTT. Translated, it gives CASSLETNTEAFF.

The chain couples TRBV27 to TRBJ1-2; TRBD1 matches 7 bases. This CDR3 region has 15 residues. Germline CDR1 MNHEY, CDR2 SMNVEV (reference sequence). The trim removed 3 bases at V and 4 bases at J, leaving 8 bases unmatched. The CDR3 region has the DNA TGTGCCAGCAGTTTTTGGGGGGCAGGGGGCTATGGCTACACCTTC. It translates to CASSFWGAGGYGYTF.

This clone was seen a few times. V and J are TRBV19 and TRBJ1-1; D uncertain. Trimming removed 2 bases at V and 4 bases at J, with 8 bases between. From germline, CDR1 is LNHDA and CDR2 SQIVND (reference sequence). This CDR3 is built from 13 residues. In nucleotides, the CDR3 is TGTGCCAGTAGTATAAATGCGGGCACTGAAGCTTTCTTT. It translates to CASSINAGTEAFF.

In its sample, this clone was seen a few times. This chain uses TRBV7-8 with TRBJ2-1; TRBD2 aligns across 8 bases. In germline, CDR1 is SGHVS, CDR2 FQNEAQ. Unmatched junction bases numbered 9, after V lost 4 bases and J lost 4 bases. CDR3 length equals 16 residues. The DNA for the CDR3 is TGTGCCAGCAGCTCACTTGCAGCGGGAGCGTACAATGAGCAGTTCTTC. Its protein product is CASSSLAAGAYNEQFF. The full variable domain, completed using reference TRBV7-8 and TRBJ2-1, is GAGVSQSPRYKVAKRGQDVALRCDPISGHVSLFWYQQALGQGPEFLTYFQNEAQLDKSGLPSDRFFAERPEGSVSTLKIQRTQQEDSAVYLCASSSLAAGAYNEQFFGPGTRLTVL.

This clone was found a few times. The CDR3 loop is CASRVQGNYGYTF. The CDR3 region has the DNA TGTGCCAGCAGGGTCCAGGGAAACTATGGCTACACCTTC. The chain couples TRBV28 to TRBJ1-2; D is possibly TRBD1 (5 bases). Germline CDR1 reads MDHEN; CDR2 reads SYDVKM. The CDR3 covers 13 residues. The ends were cut back, 6 bases at V and 2 bases at J, with 10 bases in the middle.

The CDR3 protein is CASSLGQGIGQPQHF. CDR3 coding DNA: TGTGCCAGCAGCTTGGGACAGGGGATCGGGCAGCCCCAGCATTTT. The rearrangement links TRBV5-6 to TRBJ1-5; 8 nucleotides align to TRBD1. The germline V gene encodes CDR1 SGHDT and CDR2 YYEEEE. V lost 0 bases, J lost 7 bases, and 6 bases stayed unmatched. The CDR3 sequence is 15 residues long.